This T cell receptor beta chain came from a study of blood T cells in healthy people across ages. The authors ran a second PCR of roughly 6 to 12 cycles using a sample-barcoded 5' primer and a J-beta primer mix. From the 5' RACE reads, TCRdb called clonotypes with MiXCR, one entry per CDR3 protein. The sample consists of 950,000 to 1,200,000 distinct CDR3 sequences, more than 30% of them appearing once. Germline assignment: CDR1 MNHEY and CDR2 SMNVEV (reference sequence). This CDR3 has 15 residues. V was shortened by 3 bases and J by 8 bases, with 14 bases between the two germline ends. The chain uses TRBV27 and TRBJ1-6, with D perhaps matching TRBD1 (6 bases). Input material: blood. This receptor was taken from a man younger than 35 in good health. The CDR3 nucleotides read TGTGCCAGCAGTTTCAAAACAGGGTCACATTCACCCCTCCACTTT. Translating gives CASSFKTGSHSPLHF.